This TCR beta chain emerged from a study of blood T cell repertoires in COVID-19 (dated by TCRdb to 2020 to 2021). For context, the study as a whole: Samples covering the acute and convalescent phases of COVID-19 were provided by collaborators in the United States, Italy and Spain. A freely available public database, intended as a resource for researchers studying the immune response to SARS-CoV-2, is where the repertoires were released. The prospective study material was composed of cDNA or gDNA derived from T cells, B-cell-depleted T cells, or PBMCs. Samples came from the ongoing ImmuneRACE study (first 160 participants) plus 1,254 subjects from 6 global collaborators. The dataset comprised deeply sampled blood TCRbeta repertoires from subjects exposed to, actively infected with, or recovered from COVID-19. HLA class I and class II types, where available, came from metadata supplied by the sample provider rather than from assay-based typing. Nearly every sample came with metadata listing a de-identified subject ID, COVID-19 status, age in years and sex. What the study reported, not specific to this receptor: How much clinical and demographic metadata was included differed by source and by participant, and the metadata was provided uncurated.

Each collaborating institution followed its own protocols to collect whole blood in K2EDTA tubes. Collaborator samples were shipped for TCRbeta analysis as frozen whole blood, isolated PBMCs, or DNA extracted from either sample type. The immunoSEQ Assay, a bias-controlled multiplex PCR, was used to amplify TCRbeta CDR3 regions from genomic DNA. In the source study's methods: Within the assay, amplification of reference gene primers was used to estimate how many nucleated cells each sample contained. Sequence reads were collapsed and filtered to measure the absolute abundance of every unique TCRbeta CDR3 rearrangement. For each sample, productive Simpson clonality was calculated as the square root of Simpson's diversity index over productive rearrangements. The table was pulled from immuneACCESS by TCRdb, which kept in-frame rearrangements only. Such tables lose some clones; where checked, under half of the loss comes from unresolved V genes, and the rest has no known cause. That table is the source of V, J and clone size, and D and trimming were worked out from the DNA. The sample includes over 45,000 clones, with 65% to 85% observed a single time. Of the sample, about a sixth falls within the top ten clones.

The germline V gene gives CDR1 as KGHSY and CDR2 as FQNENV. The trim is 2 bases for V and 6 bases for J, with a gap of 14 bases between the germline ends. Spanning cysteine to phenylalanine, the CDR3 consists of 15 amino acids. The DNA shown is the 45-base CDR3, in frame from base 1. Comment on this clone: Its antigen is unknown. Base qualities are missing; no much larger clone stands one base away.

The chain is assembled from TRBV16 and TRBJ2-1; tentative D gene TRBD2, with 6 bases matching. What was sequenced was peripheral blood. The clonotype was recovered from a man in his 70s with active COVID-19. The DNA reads TGTGCCAGCAGCCAAAGAGGCGGGACGGGCAATGAGCAGTTCTTC. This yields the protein CASSQRGGTGNEQFF. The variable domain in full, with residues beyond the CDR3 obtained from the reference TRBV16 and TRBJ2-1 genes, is GEEVAQTPKHLVRGEGQKAKLYCAPIKGHSYVFWYQQVLKNEFKFLISFQNENVFDETGMPKERFSAKCLPNSPCSLEIQATKLEDSAVYFCASSQRGGTGNEQFFGPGTRLTVL.